What follows is one T cell receptor (beta chain) and its context. The repertoire was sequenced with immunoSEQ multiplex PCR; TCRdb's copy has only in-frame clones and lacks some. This table has 150,000 to 200,000 clones, around 86% appearing once. This entry comes from a study of blood T cell repertoires in COVID-19. Study summary: PBMCs, B-cell-depleted T cells, or T cells were the source of the cDNA or gDNA that made up the material.

This sequence originates from a woman older than 75 in a cohort sampled during active or convalescent COVID-19. Material for sequencing was peripheral blood.

The CDR3 region is CASSPPRDRTHEQYF. CDR3 nucleotides: TGTGCCAGCAGCCCCCCAAGGGACAGGACCCACGAGCAGTACTTC. The rearrangement uses TRBV13 and TRBJ2-7; TRBD1 matches at 8 bases. The CDR3 is 15 residues long. With V trimmed by 5 bases and J by 5 bases, 11 bases remained unmatched. Looked up from germline, CDR1 is PRHDT and CDR2 is FYEKMQ (reference sequence).